The 16 T cell receptor beta chains below were found in one sample sequenced in a study of blood T cell repertoires in COVID-19. Data came from immunoSEQ multiplex PCR; TCRdb stores just in-frame clones and leaves some out. The sample has around 21,000 clones; less than 85% are singletons. The sequencing input was peripheral blood. The receptors stem from a man at least 80 years old with acute or convalescent COVID-19.

This chain joins TRBV19 and TRBJ1-1; 10 bases line up with TRBD1. V lost 7 bases and J lost 1; bases outside the gene matches: 6. Germline V gene data show CDR1 as LNHDA and CDR2 as SQIVND (reference sequence). The CDR3 loop spans 15 amino acids. The CDR3 nucleotides read TGTGCCAGTACGACGACAGGGGGCGCGAACACTGAAGCTTTCTTT. Its translation: CASTTTGGANTEAFF.

The chain combines TRBV20-1 with TRBJ1-1, with no clear D. This CDR3 has 11 residues. Trimming pared 4 bases from V and 7 bases from J, leaving 10 bases between. The germline CDR1 and CDR2 sequences are DFQATT and SNEGSKA (reference sequence). DNA for the CDR3: TGCAGTGCTATCCTTACAAATGAAGCTTTCTTT. Its translation is CSAILTNEAFF.

This sequence joins TRBV9 and TRBJ1-1, with a possible D match to TRBD1 (5 bases). Trimming pared 1 base from V and 4 bases from J, leaving 17 bases between. Germline V gene lookup returns CDR1 SGDLS and CDR2 YYNGEE. This CDR3 has 16 residues. In DNA, the CDR3 is TGTGCCAGCAGCGTATTACCGGGACTCTCGGGCACTGAAGCTTTCTTT. Residues: CASSVLPGLSGTEAFF.

V and J are TRBV5-6 and TRBJ2-5; D uncertain. Germline V CDR1 and CDR2: SGHDT, YYEEEE. V gave up 2 bases and J gave up 1 base, with 9 bases separating them. The CDR3 loop spans 14 amino acids. The CDR3 DNA reads as TGTGCCAGCAGCTTTTCAGGTCGCCAAGAGACCCAGTACTTC. This gives the protein CASSFSGRQETQYF.

This chain links TRBV28 with TRBJ2-1, with 10 positions matching TRBD1. Germline V lookup: CDR1 MDHEN, CDR2 SYDVKM. The CDR3 spans 16 residues. V gave up 3 bases and J gave up 7 bases; unmatched junction bases: 9. The CDR3 nucleotides read TGTGCCAGCAGTTTGACAGGGGGCGCAACAGGGAATGAGCAGTTCTTC. Translated, it gives CASSLTGGATGNEQFF.

J is TRBJ2-6 and V is TRBV19, with unresolved D. Germline V lookup: CDR1 LNHDA, CDR2 SQIVND (reference sequence). The CDR3 spans 15 residues. V was pared by 7 bases and J by 0 bases, with 10 bases between. CDR3 bases: TGTGCCAGTACTCCAGGCCACTCTGGGGCCAACGTCCTGACTTTC. Amino acids: CASTPGHSGANVLTF.

This rearrangement joins TRBV11-2 to TRBJ2-2; possible D gene TRBD1, 6 bases. V dropped 1 base and J dropped 6 bases, with 12 bases sitting between them. The CDR3 is made up of 15 amino acids. Germline V gene lookup returns CDR1 SGHAT and CDR2 FQNNGV. CDR3 nucleotides: TGTGCCAGCAGCTTAGCCAGGGGTGGAGCCGGGGAGCTGTTTTTT. Protein: CASSLARGGAGELFF.

This chain's CDR3 is CASRFGTYTEKLFF. The CDR3 DNA reads TGTGCCAGCAGGTTCGGGACATATACTGAAAAACTGTTTTTT. The J gene is TRBJ1-4, the V gene TRBV28, with D maybe TRBD1 (6 bases). V was shortened by 6 bases and J by 7 bases, with 15 bases between the two germline ends. CDR1 and CDR2 from the germline V gene are MDHEN and SYDVKM. The CDR3 spans 14 residues.

The chain joins TRBV14 to TRBJ2-1; TRBD2 agrees at 13 bases. The ends lost 4 bases at V and 6 bases at J; junction bases unmatched: 3. The germline V gene encodes CDR1 SGHDN and CDR2 FVKESK. This CDR3 comprises 15 residues. This chain's CDR3 is CASSRWTSGSNEQFF. DNA of the CDR3: TGTGCCAGCAGCCGATGGACTAGCGGGAGCAATGAGCAGTTCTTC.

In DNA form, the CDR3 reads TGTGCCAGCTCACTGGGGACAGGAGGGCCCTACGAGCAGTACGTC. Its protein is CASSLGTGGPYEQYV. The chain links TRBV18 to TRBJ2-7, with TRBD1 matching 8 bases. The CDR3 runs to 15 residues. The V gene end was trimmed by 4 bases and the J gene end by 2 bases; junction bases not matched to a gene: 7. Germline lookup yields CDR1 KGHSH and CDR2 LQKENI.

This chain uses TRBV3-1 (or the pseudogene TRBV3-2) with TRBJ2-6; 7 nucleotides align to TRBD2. CDR3 length: 18 residues. Germline V gene lookup returns CDR1 LGHDT and CDR2 YNNKEL (reference sequence). Germline trimming cut 2 bases from V and 3 bases from J; bases unmatched to any gene: 10. CDR3 in DNA: TGTGCCAGCAGCCAAAGCGGGACGGGTGCTTTTGGGGCCAACGTCCTGACTTTC. Residues: CASSQSGTGAFGANVLTF.

The V gene is TRBV7-2, the J gene TRBJ2-4; 9 bases fit TRBD1. The CDR3 consists of 14 residues. Germline values: CDR1 SGHTA, CDR2 FQGNSA. Trimming at V came to 2 bases and at J to 9 bases, leaving 5 bases not matched to a gene. The CDR3 DNA sequence: TGTGCCAGCAGCTTAAGGACAGGGGAGATCATTCAGTACTTC. This codes for CASSLRTGEIIQYF.

This clone was seen more than once but under ten times. The chain uses TRBV6-5 and TRBJ1-2; 9 nucleotides line up with TRBD1. The CDR3 loop spans 15 amino acids. Unmatched junction bases numbered 8, after V lost 4 bases and J lost 5 bases. Germline CDR1 and CDR2: MNHEY and SVGAGI. CDR3 in DNA: TGTGCCAGCAGTTCCTTGACAGGGGGATTTTATGGCTACACCTTC. It is translated as CASSSLTGGFYGYTF.

V usage is TRBV7-2 and J usage is TRBJ2-2; 7 nucleotides agree with TRBD1. Germline trimming cut 2 bases from V and 0 bases from J; bases unmatched to any gene: 0. This CDR3 region has 15 residues. Germline CDR1 and CDR2: SGHTA and FQGNSA. This CDR3 reads CASSLTGANTGELFF. The DNA of the CDR3 is TGTGCCAGCAGCTTAACAGGGGCGAACACCGGGGAGCTGTTTTTT.

This clone was detected a few times. The chain couples TRBV6-5 to TRBJ1-5; 9 positions agree with TRBD1. Germline loops: CDR1 MNHEY, CDR2 SVGAGI. V trimming: 6 bases; J trimming: 10 bases; junction bases outside the gene matches: 13. CDR3 length: 15 amino acids. The CDR3 here is CASSRDRVGVSPQHF. The CDR3 nucleotides read TGTGCCAGCAGCCGGGACAGGGTGGGGGTCAGCCCCCAGCATTTT.

The chain carries TRBV6-4 and TRBJ1-1; TRBD1 is a possible D gene (5 bases). The CDR3 is 14 residues long. Germline CDR1 is MRHNA and CDR2 is SNTAGT. V lost 7 bases, J lost 3 bases, and 15 bases lay in between. The CDR3 reads CASTVGQGDTEAFF. The DNA of the CDR3 is TGTGCCAGCACCGTAGGGCAGGGCGACACTGAAGCTTTCTTT.